The clone carrying this TCR beta chain was counted a few times. Its antigen is as yet unknown. This CDR3 is 16 amino acids long. Germline V gene sequence: CDR1 SGHNT, CDR2 YYREEE (reference sequence). J lost 7 bases, V lost 3 bases, and 13 bases had no gene match. TCRdb fed the reads into MiXCR, producing one record per CDR3 protein. The data contain about 500,000 distinct CDR3 sequences, more than 30% of them singletons. The sample is drawn from a study of T cell repertoires in cytomegalovirus infection. Study in general: Well-studied HLA-B-restricted epitopes and recently identified HLA-C-restricted epitopes of CMV were both used in the study. Both a matching HLA type and CMV infection were indicated by public TCR beta signatures.

The receptor was isolated from a human donor in good health (CMV status not recorded). Some clones in this sample may be carry-over from other donors' samples. V and J are TRBV5-4 and TRBJ2-1, with 7 bases matching TRBD1. The input for sequencing was cultured PBMCs, taken from culture after CMV antigen stimulation. Here the CDR3 reads CASSWDLTGSRNEQFF. The CDR3, as DNA: TGTGCCAGCAGCTGGGATCTGACAGGGTCGCGAAATGAGCAGTTCTTC.